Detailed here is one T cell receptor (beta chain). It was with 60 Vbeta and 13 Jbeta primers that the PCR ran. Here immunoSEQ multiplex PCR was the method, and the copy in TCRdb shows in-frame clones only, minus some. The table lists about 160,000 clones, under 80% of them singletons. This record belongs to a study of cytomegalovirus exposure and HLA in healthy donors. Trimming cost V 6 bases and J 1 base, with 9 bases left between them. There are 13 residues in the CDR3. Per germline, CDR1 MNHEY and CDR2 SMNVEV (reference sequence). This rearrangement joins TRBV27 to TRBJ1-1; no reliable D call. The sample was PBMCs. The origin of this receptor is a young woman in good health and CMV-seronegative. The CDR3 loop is CASRVGGNTEAFF. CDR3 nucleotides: TGTGCCAGCAGAGTAGGAGGGAACACTGAAGCTTTCTTT.